The clone carrying this T cell receptor beta chain was detected a few times. The data are from a study of blood T cell repertoires in COVID-19. The repertoire was sequenced with immunoSEQ multiplex PCR; TCRdb's copy has only in-frame clones and lacks some. The data show hundreds of thousands of clones, roughly 90% seen once. CDR1 LNHDA and CDR2 SQIVND come from the germline V gene (reference sequence). The CDR3 runs to 15 residues. Trimming removed 5 bases from V and 2 bases from J; junction bases left unmatched: 4. The receptor was derived from a woman aged 40 to 55 who had recovered from COVID-19. V usage is TRBV19 and J usage is TRBJ1-5, with 9 bases matching TRBD1. Specimen: PBMCs or T cells enriched from blood (not recorded which). CDR3 sequence reads: CASSPRTGGNQPQHF. CDR3 nucleotides: TGTGCCAGTAGTCCCAGGACAGGGGGCAATCAGCCCCAGCATTTT. Filled out from reference TRBV19 and TRBJ1-5, the complete variable domain reads DGGITQSPKYLFRKEGQNVTLSCEQNLNHDAMYWYRQDPGQGLRLIYYSQIVNDFQKGDIAEGYSVSREKKESFPLTVTSAQKNPTAFYLCASSPRTGGNQPQHFGDGTRLSIL.